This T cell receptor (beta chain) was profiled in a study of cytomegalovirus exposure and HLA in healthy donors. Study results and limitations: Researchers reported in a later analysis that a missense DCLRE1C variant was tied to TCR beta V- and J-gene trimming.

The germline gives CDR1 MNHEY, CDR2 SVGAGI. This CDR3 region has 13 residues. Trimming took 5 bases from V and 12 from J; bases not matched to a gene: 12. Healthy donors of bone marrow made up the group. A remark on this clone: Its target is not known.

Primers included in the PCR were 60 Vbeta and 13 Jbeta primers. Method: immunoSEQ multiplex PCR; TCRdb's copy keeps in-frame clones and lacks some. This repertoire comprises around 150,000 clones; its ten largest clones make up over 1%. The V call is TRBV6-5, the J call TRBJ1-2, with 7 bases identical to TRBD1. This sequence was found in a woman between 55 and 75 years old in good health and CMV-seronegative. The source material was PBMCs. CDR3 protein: CASSPGGQAQDTF. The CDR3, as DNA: TGTGCCAGCAGTCCCGGAGGACAGGCGCAGGACACCTTC.